One and the same sample provided the 31 T cell receptor beta chains below, sequenced in a study of blood T cells in healthy people across ages (dated by TCRdb to the mid-2010s). Library creation used 5' RACE. Sequencing used an Illumina HiSeq 2500. The second PCR ran for roughly 7 to 12 cycles and used a J-beta primer mix along with a sample-barcoded 5' primer. TCRdb took the public reads, trimmed them with fastp at Q25, ran MiXCR for clone calling and kept in-frame beta chains. A single entry per CDR3 protein holds the most common genes and DNA from its merged rows. In this sample the table shows 550,000 to 800,000 distinct CDR3 sequences, about 30% of which occur a single time. In total, the top ten clones hold 15% of the sample. Sequenced material: blood. The receptors stem from a woman of 80 years or more in good health. Donor details come from another sample of the same person, matched by shared clones.

This clonotype was observed a single time. This chain uses TRBV7-3 with TRBJ1-1; D not certain. CDR3 size: 15 residues. The germline V and J ends were trimmed by 1 base and 6 bases, with 15 bases remaining between them. CDR1 and CDR2 from the germline V gene are SGHTA and FQGTGA. CDR3: CASSLSSWPDAEAFF. The CDR3 DNA is TGTGCCAGCAGCTTAAGCAGTTGGCCCGACGCTGAAGCTTTCTTT. Using reference TRBV7-3 and TRBJ1-1 for the parts outside the CDR3, the full variable domain is GAGVSQTPSNKVTEKGKYVELRCDPISGHTALYWYRQSLGQGPEFLIYFQGTGAADDSGLPNDRFFAVRPEGSVSTLKIQRTERGDSAVYLCASSLSSWPDAEAFFGQGTRLTVV.

With regard to this clonotype: This clone may be a read error of a much larger clone one base away. The V call is TRBV27, the J call TRBJ1-6; the match to TRBD1 covers 8 bases. V lost 6 bases to trimming and J lost 2 bases; unmatched junction nucleotides: 3. Germline V gene data show CDR1 as MNHEY and CDR2 as SMNVEV (reference sequence). There are 15 residues in the CDR3. The CDR3 DNA reads TGTGCCAGCAGGGACAGGGCTGCCTATAATTCACCCCTCCACTTT. Amino acid sequence: CASRDRAAYNSPLHF.

The chain carries TRBV5-1 and TRBJ2-5, with 9 nucleotides matching TRBD1. Trimming removed 2 bases from V and 11 bases from J; junction bases left unmatched: 16. The CDR3 is made up of 16 amino acids. From germline, CDR1 is SGHRS and CDR2 YFSETQ. In DNA form, the CDR3 reads TGCGCCAGCAGCTTTACCGGGACAGGGATGGTCAATGAGCAGTACTTC. It yields the protein CASSFTGTGMVNEQYF.

The table lists this clonotype with many counts. The chain couples TRBV2 to TRBJ1-1, with TRBD1 as a possible D gene (5 bases). Germline lookup yields CDR1 SNHLY and CDR2 FYNNEI. CDR3 size: 14 residues. V gave up 7 bases and J gave up 0 bases, with 12 bases separating them. The CDR3 coding sequence is TGTGCCAGCACTGTAAACAGGTTGAACACTGAAGCTTTCTTT. Its protein product is CASTVNRLNTEAFF.

This clonotype was seen many times. It may be a read error: a sequence one base away is much more abundant. This rearrangement joins TRBV11-2 to TRBJ1-6, with 8 bases lining up with TRBD1. From germline, CDR1 is SGHAT and CDR2 FQNNGV. The CDR3 loop spans 15 amino acids. For the CDR3, the DNA is TGTGCCAGCAGCTTAGGGCAGGGGGCAAATTCACCCCCCCACTTT. Translated, it gives CASSLGQGANSPPHF.

This clonotype was recorded a few times. A read error may be the cause here, since a much bigger clone is one base away. The V gene is TRBV4-3, the J gene TRBJ2-7; D perhaps matches TRBD1 (5 bases). Germline lookup yields CDR1 LGHNA and CDR2 YSLEER. This CDR3 is 14 amino acids long. Trimming removed 3 bases from V and 4 bases from J, with 13 bases in between. The DNA of the CDR3 is TGCGCCAGCAGCCAGAATCAGGCAGGGTACGAGCAGTACTTC. Translating it yields CASSQNQAGYEQYF.

This clonotype was counted at least ten times. The CDR3 loop reads CASTKSGTGANVLTF. As DNA, the CDR3 is TGTGCCAGCACAAAATCAGGGACTGGGGCCAACGTCCTGACTTTC. The V call is TRBV6-2 or TRBV6-3, the J call TRBJ2-6, with D possibly being TRBD1 (5 bases). CDR1 is MNHEY and CDR2 is SVGEGT in the germline V gene. This CDR3 has 15 residues. Trimming cost V 7 bases and J 2 bases, with 12 bases left between them.

The chain joins TRBV7-2 to TRBJ2-1; no firm D call. CDR1 and CDR2 from the germline V gene are SGHTA and FQGNSA. The CDR3 has 13 amino acids. With 2 bases removed from V and 8 bases from J, the gap between germline ends came to 10 bases. Here the CDR3 DNA reads TGTGCCAGCAGCTTATTCGGTGTCCATGAGCAGTTCTTC. Amino acids: CASSLFGVHEQFF.

This clonotype was seen many times. This rearrangement joins TRBV4-1 to TRBJ1-2; D is unresolved. The CDR3 contains 13 residues. With 0 bases removed from V and 2 bases from J, the gap between germline ends came to 4 bases. In germline, CDR1 is MGHRA, CDR2 YSYEKL. CDR3 sequence: CASSQDGNYGYTF. The CDR3 DNA is TGCGCCAGCAGCCAAGATGGAAACTATGGCTACACCTTC.

This sequence joins TRBV20-1 and TRBJ1-2; TRBD1 is a possible D gene (6 bases). Germline V gives CDR1 DFQATT, CDR2 SNEGSKA (reference sequence). V dropped 6 bases and J dropped 4 bases, with 15 bases sitting between them. The CDR3 sequence is 13 residues long. CDR3 bases: TGCAGTGCGGGACTCAGGGGCGCCTATGGCTACACCTTC. Residues: CSAGLRGAYGYTF.

This clonotype showed up many times. This could be a read error, since a much larger clone is one nucleotide away. V usage is TRBV6-6 and J usage is TRBJ2-1; D tentatively reads TRBD1 or TRBD2 (5 bases each). The DNA end is more similar to TRBJ2-7, so the J call may be wrong. The CDR3 loop spans 16 amino acids. Germline V gives CDR1 MNHNY, CDR2 SVGAGI (reference sequence). CDR3 in DNA: TGTGCCAGCACCTTGACGGGGCGCCCCTCCTACAATGAGCAGTACTTC. Its protein product is CASTLTGRPSYNEQYF.

This clonotype came up many times. The chain couples TRBV12-3 or TRBV12-4 to TRBJ1-1, with 8 positions matching TRBD1. V gave up 5 bases and J gave up 0 bases; unmatched junction bases: 8. This CDR3 has 16 residues. Here the CDR3 DNA reads TGTGCCAGCAGTCCTAGACAGGGGTTCATGAACACTGAAGCTTTCTTT. Its translation: CASSPRQGFMNTEAFF.

This clonotype was counted between two and nine times. The genes are TRBV20-1 and TRBJ2-5; D is undetermined. V lost 1 base and J 5 bases, leaving 2 bases between the germline ends. The CDR3 has 10 amino acids. CDR1 is DFQATT, CDR2 SNEGSKA, per germline (reference sequence). CDR3 in amino acids: CSARAETQYF. CDR3 nucleotides: TGCAGTGCTAGAGCGGAGACCCAGTACTTC.

About this clonotype itself: The junction and the germline gene differ at one end; a read error may be behind it. The V and J genes are TRBV20-1 and TRBJ2-5; tentatively, D is TRBD2 (6 bases). CDR3 size: 12 residues. Germline V gives CDR1 DFQATT, CDR2 SNEGSKA (reference sequence). The CDR3 is CSAGGSSETQYF. In DNA form, the CDR3 reads TGCAGTGCTGGAGGGAGTAGCGAGACCCAGTATTTC.

The sample holds many counts of this clonotype. The chain couples TRBV5-5 to TRBJ1-2, with 11 nucleotides matching TRBD1. V dropped 3 bases and J dropped 6; count of bases not matched to a gene: 10. This CDR3 region has 16 residues. Germline V gene sequence: CDR1 SGHKS, CDR2 YYEKEE (reference sequence). The CDR3 is CASSSLPGQGAHGYTF. CDR3 in DNA: TGTGCCAGCAGCTCCCTCCCCGGACAGGGGGCGCATGGCTACACCTTC.

This clonotype was picked up many times. The chain links TRBV24-1 to TRBJ2-7; TRBD1 matches at 9 bases. The CDR3 covers 15 residues. Looked up from germline, CDR1 is KGHDR and CDR2 is SFDVKD. The ends lost 4 bases at V and 5 bases at J; junction bases unmatched: 8. CDR3 amino acids: CATSDPGTGINEQYF. For the CDR3, the DNA is TGTGCCACCAGTGACCCGGGGACAGGGATCAACGAGCAGTACTTC.

For this clonotype: A much larger clone differs from this one at a single base, so this may be a read error. CDR3 residues: CAWRPRGVYNELFF. CDR3 coding DNA: TGTGCCTGGAGACCCCGGGGGGTTTACAATGAGCTGTTCTTC. V usage is TRBV30 and J usage is TRBJ2-1; 7 positions match TRBD2. Germline V lookup: CDR1 GTSNPN, CDR2 SVGIG (reference sequence). CDR3 length equals 14 residues.

This clonotype was seen only a few times. The chain is built from TRBV28 and TRBJ2-2; 11 bases agree with TRBD2. There are 17 residues in the CDR3. The germline V gene encodes CDR1 MDHEN and CDR2 SYDVKM. The J segment lost 1 base and the V segment lost 2 bases, leaving 3 bases of the junction unmatched. CDR3 protein: CASSLPGLAENTGELFF. Here the CDR3 DNA reads TGTGCCAGCAGTTTACCGGGACTAGCGGAGAACACCGGGGAGCTGTTTTTT.

Details on this clonotype: A much larger clone differs from this one at a single base, so this may be a read error. V and J are TRBV27 and TRBJ1-1, with D possibly TRBD1 on 6 matching bases. Germline CDR1 is MNHEY and CDR2 is SMNVEV (reference sequence). V was trimmed by 5 bases and J by 3 bases, leaving 16 bases between them. The CDR3 is made up of 15 amino acids. The CDR3 region is CASSVDRRADTEAFF. The CDR3 nucleotides are TGTGCCAGCAGTGTCGACAGGCGCGCGGACACTGAAGCTTTCTTT.

This clonotype has ten or more counts. This chain links TRBV27 with TRBJ1-2; no firm D call. V was pared by 0 bases and J by 4 bases, with 9 bases between. Germline CDR1 reads MNHEY; CDR2 reads SMNVEV (reference sequence). This CDR3 has 14 amino acids. The CDR3 region has the DNA TGTGCCAGCAGTTTATCGAGCCAGGCCTATGGCTACACCTTC. Its translation is CASSLSSQAYGYTF.

This clonotype was seen only a few times. The chain links TRBV7-2 to TRBJ2-5, with D possibly being TRBD1 (5 bases). From germline, CDR1 is SGHTA and CDR2 FQGNSA. Between the trimmed V and J ends, which lost 5 bases and 1 base, there was a span of 11 bases. The CDR3 sequence is 14 residues long. The CDR3 loop is CASSIRQLQETQYF. CDR3 DNA sequence: TGTGCCAGCAGCATAAGACAGCTCCAAGAGACCCAGTACTTC.

About this clonotype: A read error may be the cause here, since a much bigger clone is one base away. V is TRBV6-1 and J is TRBJ2-3; 12 bases are shared with TRBD2. With 5 bases clipped from V and 6 bases from J, the junction kept 15 bases outside the gene matches. The CDR3 is 18 residues long. Germline V CDR1 and CDR2: MNHNS, SASEGT. For the CDR3, the DNA is TGTGCCAGCAGTCGGCCTGGGTTGCTAGCGGGGGGGTTTGATACGCAGTATTTT. Its protein is CASSRPGLLAGGFDTQYF.

With regard to this clonotype: Being one base from a much bigger clone, this may be a read error. The chain uses TRBV4-2 and TRBJ2-3; 8 bases are a match to TRBD2. This CDR3 contains 16 residues. Germline CDR1 reads LGHNA; CDR2 reads YNFKEQ. DNA of the CDR3: TGTGCCAGCAACCAAGCTATTAGCGGGGGCACAGATACGCAGTATTTT. It codes for CASNQAISGGTDTQYF.

This clonotype was recorded only once. The chain employs TRBV5-1 and TRBJ2-4, with 8 bases matching TRBD1. The end of the DNA aligns better with TRBJ2-7, so the J call may be wrong. The CDR3 runs to 14 residues. CDR1 and CDR2 from the germline V gene are SGHRS and YFSETQ. CDR3 residues: CASSLRTGPYEQYF. The CDR3 bases are TGCGCCAGCAGCTTAAGGACAGGGCCCTACGAGCAGTACTTC.

A remark on this clonotype: This may come from a read error, since a much larger clone is one base off. This chain links TRBV29-1 with TRBJ2-2; D tentatively fits TRBD1 or TRBD2 (5 bases each). CDR3 size: 14 residues. The germline gives CDR1 SQVTM, CDR2 ANQGSEA. The CDR3 sequence: CSVVGQGYTGERFF. The CDR3 coding sequence is TGCAGCGTTGTAGGCCAGGGTTACACCGGGGAGCGGTTTTTT.

This clonotype was counted ten times or more. The CDR3 loop reads CATSPARNEKLFF. In nucleotides, the CDR3 is TGTGCCACCAGCCCCGCGAGGAATGAAAAACTGTTTTTT. The chain is built from TRBV15 and TRBJ1-4, with unresolved D. The V end was cut by 5 bases, the J end by 5 bases, with 9 bases between. Germline loops: CDR1 LNHNV, CDR2 YYDKDF (reference sequence). The CDR3 is 13 residues long.

This chain joins TRBV11-1 and TRBJ1-1; D gene ambiguous. The CDR3 covers 12 residues. Per the germline V gene, CDR1 is SGHAT and CDR2 is FQDESV (reference sequence). Trimming removed 6 bases at V and 8 bases at J, with 13 bases between. The DNA for the CDR3 is TGTGCCAGCAGACTGGATACCTCAGAAGCTTTCTTT. It codes for CASRLDTSEAFF.

With regard to this clonotype: One end of the junction fails to match germline, which may point to a read error. The V call is TRBV4-3, the J call TRBJ1-2, with D perhaps TRBD1 (5 bases). The CDR3 spans 14 residues. In germline, CDR1 is LGHNA, CDR2 YSLEER. The CDR3 bases are TGCGCCGGCAGCCAAGTATTGGGGGAGGGCGGCTACACCTTC. Amino acid sequence: CAGSQVLGEGGYTF.

This clonotype came up many times. V and J are TRBV6-5 and TRBJ2-1; TRBD2 agrees at 7 bases. The trim removed 11 bases at V and 6 bases at J, leaving 13 bases unmatched. Germline assignment: CDR1 MNHEY and CDR2 SVGAGI. The CDR3 runs to 14 residues. The CDR3 DNA is TGTGCCCCGCTCCGGGAGGTCCGAAGCAATGAGCAGTTCTTC. Translating it yields CAPLREVRSNEQFF.

This chain uses TRBV6-5 with TRBJ2-2, with 11 positions matching TRBD1. CDR1 is MNHEY and CDR2 is SVGAGI in the germline V gene. The V and J ends lost 2 bases and 1 base, in that order; junction bases with no gene match: 3. This CDR3 spans 17 amino acids. The CDR3 spells CASSYGQGALNTGELFF. The CDR3 nucleotides read TGTGCCAGCAGTTACGGACAGGGGGCCTTGAACACCGGGGAGCTGTTTTTT.

This clonotype was seen many times. The chain joins TRBV15 to TRBJ2-3; D call uncertain. This CDR3 region has 14 residues. The V end was cut by 0 bases, the J end by 1 base, with 5 bases between. Germline values: CDR1 LNHNV, CDR2 YYDKDF (reference sequence). The CDR3 reads CATSREHGTDTQYF. CDR3 bases: TGTGCCACCAGCAGAGAACATGGCACAGATACGCAGTATTTT.